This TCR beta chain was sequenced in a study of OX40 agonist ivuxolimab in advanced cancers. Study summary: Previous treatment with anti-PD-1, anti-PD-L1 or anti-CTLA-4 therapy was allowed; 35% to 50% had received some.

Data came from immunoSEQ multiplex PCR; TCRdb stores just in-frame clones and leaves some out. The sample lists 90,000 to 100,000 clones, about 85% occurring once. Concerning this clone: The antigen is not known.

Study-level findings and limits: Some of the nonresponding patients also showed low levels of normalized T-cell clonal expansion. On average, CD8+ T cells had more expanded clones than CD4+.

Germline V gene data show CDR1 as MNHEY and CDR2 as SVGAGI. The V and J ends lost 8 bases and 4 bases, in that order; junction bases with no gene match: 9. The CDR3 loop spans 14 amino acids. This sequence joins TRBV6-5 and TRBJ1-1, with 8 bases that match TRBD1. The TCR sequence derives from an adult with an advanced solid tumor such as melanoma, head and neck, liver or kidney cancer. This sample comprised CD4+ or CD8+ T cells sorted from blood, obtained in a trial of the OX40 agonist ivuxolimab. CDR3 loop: CASGTTGAITEAFF. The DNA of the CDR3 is TGTGCCAGCGGAACGACAGGGGCGATCACTGAAGCTTTCTTT.